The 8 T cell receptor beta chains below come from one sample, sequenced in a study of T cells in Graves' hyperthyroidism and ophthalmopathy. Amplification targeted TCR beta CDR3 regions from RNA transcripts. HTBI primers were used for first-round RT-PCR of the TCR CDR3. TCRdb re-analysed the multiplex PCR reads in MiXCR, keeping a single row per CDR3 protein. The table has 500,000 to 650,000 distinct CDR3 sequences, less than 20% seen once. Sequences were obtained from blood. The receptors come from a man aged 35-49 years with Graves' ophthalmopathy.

The chain's CDR3 is CASSRGQGSQPQHF. Written as DNA, the CDR3 is TGTGCCAGCAGCCGGGGACAGGGTAGTCAGCCCCAGCATTTT. This sequence joins TRBV6-2 or TRBV6-3 and TRBJ1-5, with 9 positions matching TRBD1. The CDR3 has 14 residues. V gave up 6 bases and J gave up 6 bases; unmatched junction bases: 6. The germline gives CDR1 MNHEY, CDR2 SVGEGT.

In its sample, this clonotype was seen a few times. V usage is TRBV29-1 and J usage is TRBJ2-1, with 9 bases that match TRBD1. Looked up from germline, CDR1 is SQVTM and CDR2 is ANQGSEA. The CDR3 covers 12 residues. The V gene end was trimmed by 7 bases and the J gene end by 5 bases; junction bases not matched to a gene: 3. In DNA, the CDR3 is TGCAGCGCGGGACAGGGCGACAATGAGCAGTTCTTC. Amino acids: CSAGQGDNEQFF.

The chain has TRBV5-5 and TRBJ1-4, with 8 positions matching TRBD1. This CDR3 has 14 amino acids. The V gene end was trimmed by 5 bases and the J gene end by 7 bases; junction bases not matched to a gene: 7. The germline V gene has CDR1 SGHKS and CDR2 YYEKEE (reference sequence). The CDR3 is CASSYRTGREKLFF. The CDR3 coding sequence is TGTGCCAGCAGTTACCGGACAGGGCGTGAAAAACTGTTTTTT.

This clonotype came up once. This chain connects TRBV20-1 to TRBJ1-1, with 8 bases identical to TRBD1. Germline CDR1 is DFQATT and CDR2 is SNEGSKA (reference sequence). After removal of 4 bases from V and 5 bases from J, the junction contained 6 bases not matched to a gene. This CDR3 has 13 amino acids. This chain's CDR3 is CSAKSTGETEAFF. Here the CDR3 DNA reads TGCAGTGCTAAGTCGACAGGGGAGACTGAAGCTTTCTTT.

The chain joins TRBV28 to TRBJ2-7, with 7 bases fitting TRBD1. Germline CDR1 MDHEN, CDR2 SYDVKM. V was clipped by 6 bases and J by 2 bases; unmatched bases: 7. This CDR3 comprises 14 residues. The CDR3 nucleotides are TGTGCCAGCAGACCGGGACAGTCTACCTACGAGCAGTACTTC. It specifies CASRPGQSTYEQYF.

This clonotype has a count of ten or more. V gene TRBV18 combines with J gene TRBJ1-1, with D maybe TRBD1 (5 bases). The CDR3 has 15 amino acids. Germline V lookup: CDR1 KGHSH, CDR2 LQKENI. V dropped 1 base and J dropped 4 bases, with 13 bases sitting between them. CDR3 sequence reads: CASSPQLERGTEAFF. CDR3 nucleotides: TGTGCCAGCTCACCACAACTGGAAAGGGGCACTGAAGCTTTCTTT.

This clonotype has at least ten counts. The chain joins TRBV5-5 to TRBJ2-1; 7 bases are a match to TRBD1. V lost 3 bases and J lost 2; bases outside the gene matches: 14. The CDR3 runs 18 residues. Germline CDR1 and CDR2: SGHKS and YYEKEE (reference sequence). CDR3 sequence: CASSSLRIDRVTYNEQFF. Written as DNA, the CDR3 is TGTGCCAGCAGCTCGTTGCGAATAGACAGGGTGACCTACAATGAGCAGTTCTTC.

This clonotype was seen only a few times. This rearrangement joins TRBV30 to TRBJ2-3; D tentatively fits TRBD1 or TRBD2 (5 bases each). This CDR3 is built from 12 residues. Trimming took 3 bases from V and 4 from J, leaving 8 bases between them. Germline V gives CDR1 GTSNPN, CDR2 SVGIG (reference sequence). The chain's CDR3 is CAWSRGPDTQYF. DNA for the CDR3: TGTGCCTGGAGCCGGGGCCCAGATACGCAGTATTTT. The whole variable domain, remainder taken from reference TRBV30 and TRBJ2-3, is SQTIHQWPATLVQPVGSPLSLECTVEGTSNPNLYWYRQAAGRGLQLLFYSVGIGQISSEVPQNLSASRPQDRQFILSSKKLLLSDSGFYLCAWSRGPDTQYFGPGTRLTVL.